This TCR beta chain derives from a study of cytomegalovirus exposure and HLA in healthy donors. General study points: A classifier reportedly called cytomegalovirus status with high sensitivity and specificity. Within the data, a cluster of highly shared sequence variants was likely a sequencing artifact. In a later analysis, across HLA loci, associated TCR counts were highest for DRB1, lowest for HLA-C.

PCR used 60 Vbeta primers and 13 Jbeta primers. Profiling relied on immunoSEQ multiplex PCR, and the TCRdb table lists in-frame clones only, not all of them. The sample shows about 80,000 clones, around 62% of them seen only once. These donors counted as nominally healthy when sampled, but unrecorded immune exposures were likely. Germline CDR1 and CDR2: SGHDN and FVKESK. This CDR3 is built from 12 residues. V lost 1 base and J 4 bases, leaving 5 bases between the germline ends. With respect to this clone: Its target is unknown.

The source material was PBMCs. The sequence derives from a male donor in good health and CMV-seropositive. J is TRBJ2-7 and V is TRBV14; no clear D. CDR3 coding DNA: TGTGCCAGCAGCCAAGGAGCGTACGAGCAGTACTTC. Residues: CASSQGAYEQYF.